Presented here are 5 T cell receptor beta chains from one specimen sequenced in a study of blood T cell repertoires in COVID-19. The protocol was immunoSEQ multiplex PCR, while the TCRdb copy is restricted to in-frame clones and leaves out a portion. The repertoire holds about 480,000 clones, with roughly 90% as singletons. The sequencing input was peripheral blood. The receptor source for this set is a woman aged 25-40 years with acute or convalescent COVID-19.

The chain links TRBV28 to TRBJ2-7; D might be TRBD1 (6 bases). The V gene's germline CDR1 is MDHEN and CDR2 SYDVKM. The CDR3 has 15 residues. The V and J ends lost 6 bases and 1 base respectively, with 16 bases between them. The CDR3 DNA sequence: TGTGCCAGCAGCAATGCCGCGACAGGTTCCTACGAGCAGTACTTC. Its translation: CASSNAATGSYEQYF.

The chain has TRBV2 and TRBJ1-2; a weak D match, TRBD1 (6 bases). Germline V gene sequence: CDR1 SNHLY, CDR2 FYNNEI. The ends were cut back, 5 bases at V and 7 bases at J, with 14 bases in the middle. The CDR3 runs to 13 residues. Here the CDR3 reads CASSTQGLGGYTF. CDR3 DNA sequence: TGTGCCAGCAGTACCCAGGGGCTCGGTGGCTACACCTTC.

V is TRBV4-1 and J is TRBJ1-4, with D perhaps TRBD1 (5 bases). The CDR3 is made up of 14 amino acids. The germline gives CDR1 MGHRA, CDR2 YSYEKL. Trimming took off 8 bases at V and 7 bases at J, with 17 bases between the two ends. The CDR3 DNA sequence: TGCGCCAGCGGAACCCCACAGGCTAGTGAAAAACTGTTTTTT. Protein product: CASGTPQASEKLFF.

In its sample, this clone was seen once. The rearrangement joins TRBV10-3 to TRBJ2-3; 8 bases line up with TRBD2. Unmatched junction bases numbered 12, after V lost 2 bases and J lost 2 bases. Germline-derived CDR1 and CDR2 are ENHRY and SYGVKD. The CDR3 is made up of 18 amino acids. The CDR3: CAISENIGGGTHTDTQYF. As DNA, the CDR3 is TGTGCCATCAGTGAGAACATCGGGGGGGGAACACACACAGATACGCAGTATTTT.

This chain links TRBV19 with TRBJ2-4; 7 positions match TRBD2. Germline CDR1 LNHDA, CDR2 SQIVND (reference sequence). The length of the CDR3 is 18 residues. J was trimmed by 1 base and V by 5 bases; bases with no gene match: 14. The CDR3 sequence is CASSVGRVLSRAKNIQYF. The CDR3 nucleotides read TGTGCCAGTAGTGTTGGGAGGGTACTCTCTAGGGCCAAAAACATTCAGTACTTC.